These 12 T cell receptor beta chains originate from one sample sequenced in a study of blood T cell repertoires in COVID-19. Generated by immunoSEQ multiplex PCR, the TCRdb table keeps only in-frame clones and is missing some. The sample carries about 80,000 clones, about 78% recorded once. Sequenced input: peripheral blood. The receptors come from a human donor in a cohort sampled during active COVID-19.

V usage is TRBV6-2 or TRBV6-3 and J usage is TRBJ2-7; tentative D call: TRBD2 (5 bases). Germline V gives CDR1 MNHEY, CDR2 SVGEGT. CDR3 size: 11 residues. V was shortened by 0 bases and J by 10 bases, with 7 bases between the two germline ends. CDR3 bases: TGTGCCAGCAGTTACTCGGGAGTCCAGTACGTC. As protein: CASSYSGVQYV.

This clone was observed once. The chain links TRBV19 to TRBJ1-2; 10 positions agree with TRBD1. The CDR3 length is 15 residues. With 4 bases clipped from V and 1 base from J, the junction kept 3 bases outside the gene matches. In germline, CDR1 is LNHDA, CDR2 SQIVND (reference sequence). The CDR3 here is CASSTGQGFNYGYTF. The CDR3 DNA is TGTGCCAGTAGTACGGGACAGGGGTTTAACTATGGCTACACCTTC. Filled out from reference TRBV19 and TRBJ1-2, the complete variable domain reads DGGITQSPKYLFRKEGQNVTLSCEQNLNHDAMYWYRQDPGQGLRLIYYSQIVNDFQKGDIAEGYSVSREKKESFPLTVTSAQKNPTAFYLCASSTGQGFNYGYTFGSGTRLTVV.

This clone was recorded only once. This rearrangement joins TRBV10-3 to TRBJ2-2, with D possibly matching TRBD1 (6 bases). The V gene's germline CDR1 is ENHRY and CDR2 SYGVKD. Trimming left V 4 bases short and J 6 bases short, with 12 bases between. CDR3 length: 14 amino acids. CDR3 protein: CAISARTEPGELFF. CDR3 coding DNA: TGTGCCATCAGTGCACGGACAGAACCCGGGGAGCTGTTTTTT.

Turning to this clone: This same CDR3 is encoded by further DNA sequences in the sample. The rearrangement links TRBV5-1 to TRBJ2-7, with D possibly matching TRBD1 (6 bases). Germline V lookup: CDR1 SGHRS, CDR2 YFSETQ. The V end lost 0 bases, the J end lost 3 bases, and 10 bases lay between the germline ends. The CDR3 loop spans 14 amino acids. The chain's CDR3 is CASSLGLGGYEQYF. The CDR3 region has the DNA TGCGCCAGCAGCTTGGGATTAGGGGGCTACGAGCAGTACTTC. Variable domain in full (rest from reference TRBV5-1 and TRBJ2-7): KAGVTQTPRYLIKTRGQQVTLSCSPISGHRSVSWYQQTPGQGLQFLFEYFSETQRNKGNFPGRFSGRQFSNSRSEMNVSTLELGDSALYLCASSLGLGGYEQYFGPGTRLTVT.

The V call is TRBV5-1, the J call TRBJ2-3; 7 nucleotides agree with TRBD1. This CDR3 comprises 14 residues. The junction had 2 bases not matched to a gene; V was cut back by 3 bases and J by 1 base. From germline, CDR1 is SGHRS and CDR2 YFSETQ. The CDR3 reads CASSSGTGTDTQYF. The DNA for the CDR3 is TGCGCCAGCAGCTCTGGGACAGGCACAGATACGCAGTATTTT. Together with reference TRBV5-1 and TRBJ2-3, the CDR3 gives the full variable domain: KAGVTQTPRYLIKTRGQQVTLSCSPISGHRSVSWYQQTPGQGLQFLFEYFSETQRNKGNFPGRFSGRQFSNSRSEMNVSTLELGDSALYLCASSSGTGTDTQYFGPGTRLTVL.

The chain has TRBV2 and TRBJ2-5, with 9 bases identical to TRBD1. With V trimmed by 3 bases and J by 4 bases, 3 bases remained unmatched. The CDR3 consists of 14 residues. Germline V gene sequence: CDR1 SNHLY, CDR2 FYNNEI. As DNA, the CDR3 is TGTGCCAGCAGTGATCCGGACAGGGGAGAGACCCAGTACTTC. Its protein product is CASSDPDRGETQYF.

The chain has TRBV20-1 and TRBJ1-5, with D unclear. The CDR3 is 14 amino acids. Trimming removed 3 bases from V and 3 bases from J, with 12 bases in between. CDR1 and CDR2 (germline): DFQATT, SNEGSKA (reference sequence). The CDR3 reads CSASSEVPNQPQHF. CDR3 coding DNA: TGCAGTGCTAGTAGTGAGGTGCCCAATCAGCCCCAGCATTTT.

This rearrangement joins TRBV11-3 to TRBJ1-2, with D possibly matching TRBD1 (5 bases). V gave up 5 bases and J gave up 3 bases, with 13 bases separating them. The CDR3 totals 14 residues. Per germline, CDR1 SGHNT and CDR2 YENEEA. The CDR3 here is CASSPWGGHYGYTF. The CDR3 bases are TGTGCCAGCAGCCCGTGGGGGGGACACTATGGCTACACCTTC.

The CDR3 sequence: CAISADSLGNTIYF. The CDR3 DNA sequence: TGTGCCATCAGCGCAGACAGTCTAGGAAACACCATATATTTT. The chain couples TRBV10-3 to TRBJ1-3; a possible D gene is TRBD1 (5 bases). The CDR3 is 14 residues long. The germline gives CDR1 ENHRY, CDR2 SYGVKD. V gave up 6 bases and J gave up 4 bases, with 13 bases separating them.

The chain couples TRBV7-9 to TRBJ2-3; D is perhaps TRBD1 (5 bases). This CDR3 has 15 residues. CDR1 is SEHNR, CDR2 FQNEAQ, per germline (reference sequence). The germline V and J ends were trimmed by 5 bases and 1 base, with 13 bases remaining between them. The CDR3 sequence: CASSALDRRTDTQYF. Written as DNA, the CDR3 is TGTGCCAGCAGCGCCCTCGACAGACGCACAGATACGCAGTATTTT.

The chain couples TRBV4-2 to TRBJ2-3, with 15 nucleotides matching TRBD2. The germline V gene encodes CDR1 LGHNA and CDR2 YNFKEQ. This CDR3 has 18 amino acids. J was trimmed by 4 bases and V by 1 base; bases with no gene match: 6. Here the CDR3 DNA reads TGTGCCAGCAGCCAAGGGACTAGCGGGGGGGCTTTCGCAGATACGCAGTATTTT. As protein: CASSQGTSGGAFADTQYF.

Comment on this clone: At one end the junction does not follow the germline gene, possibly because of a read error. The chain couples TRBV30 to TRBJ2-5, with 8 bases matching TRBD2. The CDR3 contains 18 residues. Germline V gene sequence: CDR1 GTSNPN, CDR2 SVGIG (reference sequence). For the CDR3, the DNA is TGTGCCGGGAGGTGGTCCGGGACTAGGGGCTCTGGTAGAGAGACCCAGTACTTC. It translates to CAGRWSGTRGSGRETQYF. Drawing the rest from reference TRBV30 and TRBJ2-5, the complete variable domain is SQTIHQWPATLVQPVGSPLSLECTVEGTSNPNLYWYRQAAGRGLQLLFYSVGIGQISSEVPQNLSASRPQDRQFILSSKKLLLSDSGFYLCAGRWSGTRGSGRETQYFGPGTRLLVL.